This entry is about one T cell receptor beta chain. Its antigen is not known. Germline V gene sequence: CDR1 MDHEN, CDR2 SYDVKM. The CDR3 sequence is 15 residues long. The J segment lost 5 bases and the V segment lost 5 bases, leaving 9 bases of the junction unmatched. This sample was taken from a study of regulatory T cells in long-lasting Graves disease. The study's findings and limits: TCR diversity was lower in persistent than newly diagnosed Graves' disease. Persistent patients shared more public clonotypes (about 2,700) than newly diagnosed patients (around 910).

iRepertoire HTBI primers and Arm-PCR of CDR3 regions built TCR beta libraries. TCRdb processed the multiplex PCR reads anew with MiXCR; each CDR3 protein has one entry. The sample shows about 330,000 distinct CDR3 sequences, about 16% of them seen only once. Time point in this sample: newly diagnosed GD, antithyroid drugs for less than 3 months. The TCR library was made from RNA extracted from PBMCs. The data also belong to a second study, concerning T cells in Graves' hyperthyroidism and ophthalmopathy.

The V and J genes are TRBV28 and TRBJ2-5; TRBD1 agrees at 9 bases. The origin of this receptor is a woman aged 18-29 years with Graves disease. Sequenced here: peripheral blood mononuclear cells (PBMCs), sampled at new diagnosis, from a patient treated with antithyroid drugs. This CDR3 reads CASSLVTGGSETQYF. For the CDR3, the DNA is TGTGCCAGCAGTCTAGTCACAGGGGGCAGCGAGACCCAGTACTTC.